This T cell receptor beta chain was sequenced for a study of Graves' ophthalmopathy and Graves' hyperthyroidism. Looked up from germline, CDR1 is MNHNS and CDR2 is SASEGT. Trimming removed 7 bases from V and 9 bases from J; junction bases left unmatched: 8. This CDR3 is built from 13 residues. RNA served as the template for amplifying TCR beta CDR3 regions. RT-PCR with HTBI primers came first, then second-round multiplex PCR. TCRdb called the multiplex PCR reads again in MiXCR, with one record for every CDR3 protein. Among under 250,000 distinct CDR3 sequences, roughly 21% were seen once, and the ten largest hold approximately 40%. Having ophthalmopathy, the donors showed moderate-to-severe activity, CAS ≥3 and NOSPECS ≥4, with disease lasting under 3 months. Symptoms, serum thyroxine and TRAb, thyroid ultrasound, and orbital computed tomography formed the diagnostic basis. In its sample, this clonotype was seen once.

The sample comprised peripheral blood. The clonotype originates from a woman aged 50 to 60 with Graves' ophthalmopathy. The chain joins TRBV6-1 to TRBJ1-5, with 8 bases lining up with TRBD1. CDR3 amino acids: CASTLTGAWPQHF. CDR3 coding DNA: TGTGCCAGCACCCTGACAGGGGCCTGGCCCCAGCATTTT.